This is a list of T cell receptor beta chains from one sample in a study of Graves' ophthalmopathy and Graves' hyperthyroidism. A single record per CDR3 protein comes from TCRdb applying MiXCR to the multiplex PCR reads. The sample gives over a million distinct CDR3 sequences, about two fifths of which show up once; 8.5% to 14% is in the top ten. The source material was peripheral blood or thyroid tissue (not recorded which). The receptors originated from an adult man with Graves' hyperthyroidism. Each CDR3 is given with its conserved first and last residue. A D gene is named only where the DNA matches it firmly. Only some rows state a clone size, as once, few, many or a class for expanded clones.

d_call,v_call,j_call,clone_size,cdr3_nt,cdr3_aa
TRBD2,TRBV20-1,TRBJ2-7,NA,TGCAGTGCCAGGACTAGCGGGAGCCGCGAGCAGTACTTC,CSARTSGSREQYF
NA,TRBV5-1,TRBJ2-5,NA,TGCGCCAGCAGCTTGGACAGCCCTCCCCGGTACTTC,CASSLDSPPRYF
NA,TRBV12-3/TRBV12-4,TRBJ1-2,NA,TGTGCCAGCAGTTTCCACCCGCAGGGTACCTCTGGGTATGGCTACACCTTC,CASSFHPQGTSGYGYTF
TRBD1,TRBV29-1,TRBJ2-7,many,TGCAGCGTTGAAGAGGGACAGCCCTACGAGCAGTACTTC,CSVEEGQPYEQYF
NA,TRBV19,TRBJ2-6,NA,TGTGCCAGCAGTCCCCATCCAAGCTCTGGGGCCAACGTCCTGGCTTTC,CASSPHPSSGANVLAF
NA,TRBV20-1,TRBJ2-5,many,TGCAGTGCTAGGGACGGCCCTTTGGAGACCCAGTACTTC,CSARDGPLETQYF
NA,TRBV2,TRBJ1-1,NA,TGTGCCAGCACCCTTGGACTACCGAGGAACACTGAAGCTTTCTTT,CASTLGLPRNTEAFF
NA,TRBV5-5,TRBJ1-2,NA,TGTGCCAGCAGCTCTAATACGGGTGGCAGTGGCCACACCTTC,CASSSNTGGSGHTF
NA,TRBV7-9,TRBJ1-3,many,TGTGCCAGCAGCTTAGCGGGAGAGCCTGGAAACACCATATATTTT,CASSLAGEPGNTIYF
TRBD1,TRBV12-3/TRBV12-4,TRBJ1-5,NA,TGTGCCAGCAGTCCCGGACAGGCTCTTAGCAATCAGCCCCAGCATTTT,CASSPGQALSNQPQHF
TRBD1,TRBV19,TRBJ1-5,many,TGTGCCAGTATTCCGCCGGGACAGGGTTTCAATCAGCCCCAGCATTTT,CASIPPGQGFNQPQHF
NA,TRBV29-1,TRBJ2-5,many,TGCAGCGTTGTCGGGGAGACCCAGTACTTC,CSVVGETQYF
NA,TRBV5-1,TRBJ2-2,NA,TGCGCCAGCAGCTCGAGCGCCGGAGCGAACACCGGGGAGCTGTTTTTT,CASSSSAGANTGELFF
NA,TRBV7-9,TRBJ2-7,many,TGTGCCAGCAGCCGTGATCGAGGGGTCTACGAGCAGTACTTC,CASSRDRGVYEQYF
TRBD1,TRBV12-3/TRBV12-4,TRBJ1-4,few,TGTGCCAGCAGTTTAAGGGACAGGCATATTGGAAAACTGTTTTTT,CASSLRDRHIGKLFF
TRBD1,TRBV7-9,TRBJ2-3,NA,TGTGCCAGCAGCCCGAGACAGGGGGCCACAGATACGCAGTATTTT,CASSPRQGATDTQYF
NA,TRBV6-6,TRBJ1-5,NA,TGTGCCAGCAGTCTTATACCTCGGGGGTTGTCCCCTCAGCCCCAGCATTTT,CASSLIPRGLSPQPQHF
NA,TRBV20-1,TRBJ2-5,many,TGCAGTGCTAGTCCCATCTTTCCTACTAGTCTCCAAGAGACCCAGTACTTC,CSASPIFPTSLQETQYF
NA,TRBV20-1,TRBJ1-5,many,TGCAGTGCTAGAGTTGGAGGGGTCTTAAGCAATCAGCCCCAGCATTTT,CSARVGGVLSNQPQHF
TRBD2,TRBV4-1,TRBJ2-7,many,TGCGCCAGCAGACGACTAGCGGGAGGAAGCTACGAGCAGTACTTC,CASRRLAGGSYEQYF
NA,TRBV7-9,TRBJ2-5,NA,TGTGCCAGCAGTCCTGACGCCCCAGAGAACAGGGTTCAGGAGACCCAGTACTTC,CASSPDAPENRVQETQYF
NA,TRBV19,TRBJ1-2,many,TGTGCCAGTAGTGCCGGATTGGGCTATGGCTACACCTTC,CASSAGLGYGYTF
NA,TRBV12-3/TRBV12-4,TRBJ1-5,many,TGTGCCAGCAGCCCCGGGGGCAGTAGCAATCAGCCCCAGCATTTT,CASSPGGSSNQPQHF
NA,TRBV29-1,TRBJ1-5,NA,TGCAGCTCTGTAAGTCAGCCCCAGCATTTT,CSSVSQPQHF
NA,TRBV2,TRBJ2-5,NA,TGTGCCAGCAGTGTCACAGGGAACCAAGAGACCCAGTACTTC,CASSVTGNQETQYF